The 14 T cell receptor beta chains reported below all come from one sample, sequenced in a study of Graves' ophthalmopathy and Graves' hyperthyroidism. Amplification of the TCR beta CDR3 regions used RNA transcripts (as template). Investigators did first-round RT-PCR with HTBI primers, then second-round multiplex PCR. MiXCR was run by TCRdb on the multiplex PCR reads, yielding one entry per CDR3 protein. The data show some 390,000 distinct CDR3 sequences, about 18% seen once. The material sequenced was peripheral blood. These receptors were obtained from a woman aged 18-29 years with Graves' ophthalmopathy.

In this sample, this clonotype turned up many times. V usage is TRBV30 and J usage is TRBJ1-2; D uncertain. Germline lookup yields CDR1 GTSNPN and CDR2 SVGIG (reference sequence). The CDR3 has 14 amino acids. Trimming pared 0 bases from V and 6 bases from J, leaving 14 bases between. CDR3 region: CAWSVRSRSHGYTF. The CDR3 coding sequence is TGTGCCTGGAGTGTAAGAAGCAGGTCCCATGGCTACACCTTC.

This clonotype has at least ten counts. The CDR3 DNA reads as TGTGCCAGCCGGAAGGGACAGGGGGGTATCCCCTACGAGCAGTACTTC. This codes for CASRKGQGGIPYEQYF. The chain is built from TRBV27 and TRBJ2-7; 11 nucleotides agree with TRBD1. Germline trimming cut 8 bases from V and 2 bases from J; bases unmatched to any gene: 11. The CDR3 sequence is 16 residues long. Germline CDR1 is MNHEY and CDR2 is SMNVEV (reference sequence).

This clonotype was recorded many times. J is TRBJ1-5 and V is TRBV28; 7 positions agree with TRBD1. CDR1 MDHEN and CDR2 SYDVKM come from the germline V gene. V lost 7 bases, J lost 3 bases, and 6 bases stayed unmatched. This CDR3 contains 14 residues. In DNA, the CDR3 is TGTGCCAGCACCCAGGGGGACATCAATCAGCCCCAGCATTTT. Amino acids: CASTQGDINQPQHF.

This clonotype has ten or more counts. The CDR3 sequence: CASSPYPPFNTEAFF. Written as DNA, the CDR3 is TGTGCCAGCAGTCCCTACCCCCCCTTTAACACTGAAGCTTTCTTT. This sequence joins TRBV12-3 or TRBV12-4 and TRBJ1-1; D ambiguous. The CDR3 runs 15 residues. V was cut by 5 bases and J by 2 bases, with 15 bases left in between.

This clonotype was recorded many times. The rearrangement joins TRBV12-3 or TRBV12-4 to TRBJ1-2, with TRBD1 matching over 7 bases. The J segment lost 6 bases and the V segment lost 5 bases, leaving 12 bases of the junction unmatched. This CDR3 has 15 residues. The CDR3 DNA follows: TGTGCCAGCAGTCTACGACAGGGTTGGGCGGATGGCTACACCTTC. Translating gives CASSLRQGWADGYTF.

At least ten counts were recorded for this clonotype. The genes are TRBV6-5 and TRBJ2-2; D remains unclear. The CDR3 extends over 16 amino acids. Germline V lookup: CDR1 MNHEY, CDR2 SVGAGI. With 2 bases removed from V and 6 bases from J, the gap between germline ends came to 16 bases. The CDR3 nucleotides read TGTGCCAGCAGTTACGAAGCCCTGGGGTTCCCCGGGGAGCTGTTTTTT. Translating it yields CASSYEALGFPGELFF.

The sample holds many counts of this clonotype. The genes are TRBV27 and TRBJ2-2; the match to TRBD2 covers 9 bases. Trimming at V came to 6 bases and at J to 6 bases, leaving 8 bases not matched to a gene. Germline CDR1 reads MNHEY; CDR2 reads SMNVEV (reference sequence). This CDR3 is built from 15 residues. The CDR3 loop reads CASSPLAGGAGELFF. CDR3 coding DNA: TGTGCCAGCAGCCCTCTTGCGGGAGGGGCCGGGGAGCTGTTTTTT.

This clonotype was seen many times. This rearrangement joins TRBV4-3 to TRBJ1-1, with no clear D. This CDR3 spans 14 amino acids. Germline-derived CDR1 and CDR2 are LGHNA and YSLEER. V lost 0 bases and J lost 0, with 5 bases in between. The CDR3, as DNA: TGCGCCAGCAGCCAAGAAGCGTTGAACACTGAAGCTTTCTTT. The encoded protein is CASSQEALNTEAFF.

This clonotype was recorded many times. CDR3 protein: CSARVFRFYTGELFF. The CDR3 DNA follows: TGCAGTGCTAGAGTTTTTAGGTTCTACACCGGGGAGCTGTTTTTT. The chain recombines TRBV20-1 with TRBJ2-2; no definite D call. The V and J ends lost 1 base and 3 bases respectively, with 12 bases between them. From germline, CDR1 is DFQATT and CDR2 SNEGSKA (reference sequence). CDR3 length: 15 residues.

This chain uses TRBV6-1 with TRBJ1-1; 8 bases map to TRBD1. CDR3 length: 12 residues. The J segment lost 7 bases and the V segment lost 5 bases, leaving 3 bases of the junction unmatched. Germline V gene data show CDR1 as MNHNS and CDR2 as SASEGT. CDR3 sequence: CASSRQGNEAFF. In nucleotides, the CDR3 is TGTGCCAGCAGTAGACAGGGGAATGAAGCTTTCTTT.

This clonotype was seen repeatedly, ten times or more. One base away lies a much larger clone, so this may be a sequencing read error. The V gene is TRBV11-2, the J gene TRBJ2-7, with D perhaps matching TRBD1 (5 bases). Trimming shortened V by 5 bases and J by 7 bases, and 9 bases separated the two germline ends. This CDR3 contains 11 residues. The germline V gene encodes CDR1 SGHAT and CDR2 FQNNGV. The CDR3 loop is CASSPHREQYF. The CDR3 nucleotides are TGTGCCAGCAGCCCCCACAGGGAGCAGTACTTC.

The J gene is TRBJ2-7, the V gene TRBV28; 7 nucleotides agree with TRBD1. Germline values: CDR1 MDHEN, CDR2 SYDVKM. There are 17 residues in the CDR3. Trimming at V came to 5 bases and at J to 1 base, leaving 14 bases not matched to a gene. CDR3 loop: CASSLITEGAASYEQYF. The CDR3, as DNA: TGTGCCAGCAGTCTCATAACCGAGGGGGCCGCTTCCTACGAGCAGTACTTC.

This clonotype was counted ten times or more. The CDR3 reads CASSQEQGRNEQYF. The CDR3 DNA follows: TGCGCCAGCAGCCAAGAACAGGGAAGGAACGAGCAGTACTTC. This sequence joins TRBV4-1 and TRBJ2-7; TRBD1 might be the D (6 bases). V shed 0 bases and J shed 5 bases, with 11 bases lying between them. The CDR3 extends over 14 amino acids. The germline V gene encodes CDR1 MGHRA and CDR2 YSYEKL.

The chain couples TRBV11-2 to TRBJ2-5, with 7 nucleotides matching TRBD1. The CDR3 consists of 14 residues. Trimming at V came to 5 bases and at J to 5 bases, leaving 8 bases not matched to a gene. Germline assignment: CDR1 SGHAT and CDR2 FQNNGV. The CDR3 coding sequence is TGTGCCAGCAGCCGAGACAGGGTTGGGGAGACCCAGTACTTC. Its translation is CASSRDRVGETQYF.